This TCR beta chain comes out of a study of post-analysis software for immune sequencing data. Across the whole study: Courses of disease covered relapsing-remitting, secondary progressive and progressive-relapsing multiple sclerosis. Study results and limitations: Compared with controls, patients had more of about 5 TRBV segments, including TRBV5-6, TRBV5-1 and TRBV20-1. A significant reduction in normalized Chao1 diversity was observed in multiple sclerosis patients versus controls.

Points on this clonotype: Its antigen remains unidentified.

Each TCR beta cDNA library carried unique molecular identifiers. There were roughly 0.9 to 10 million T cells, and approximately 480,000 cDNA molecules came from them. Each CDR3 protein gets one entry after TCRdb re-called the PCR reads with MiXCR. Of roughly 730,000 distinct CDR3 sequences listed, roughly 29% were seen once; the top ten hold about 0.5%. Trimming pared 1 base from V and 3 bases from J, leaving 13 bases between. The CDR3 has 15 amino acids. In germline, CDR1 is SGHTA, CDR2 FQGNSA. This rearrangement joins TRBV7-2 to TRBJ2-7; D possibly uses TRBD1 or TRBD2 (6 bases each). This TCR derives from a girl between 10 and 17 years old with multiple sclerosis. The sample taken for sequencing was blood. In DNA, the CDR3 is TGTGCCAGCAGCTTAGACCCGGAGGGGGTCTACGAGCAGTACTTC. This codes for CASSLDPEGVYEQYF.